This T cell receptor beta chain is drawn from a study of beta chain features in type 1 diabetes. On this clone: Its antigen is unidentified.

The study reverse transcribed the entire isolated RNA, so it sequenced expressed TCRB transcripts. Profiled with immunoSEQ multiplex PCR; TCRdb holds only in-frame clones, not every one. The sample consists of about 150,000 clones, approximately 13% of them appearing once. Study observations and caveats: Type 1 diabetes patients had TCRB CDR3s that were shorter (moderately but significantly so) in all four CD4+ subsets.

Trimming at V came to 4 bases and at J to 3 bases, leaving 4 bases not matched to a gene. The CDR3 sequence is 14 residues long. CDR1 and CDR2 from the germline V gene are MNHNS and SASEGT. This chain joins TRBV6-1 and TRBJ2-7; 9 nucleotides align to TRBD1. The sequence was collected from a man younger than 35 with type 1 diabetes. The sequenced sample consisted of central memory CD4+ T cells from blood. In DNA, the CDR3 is TGTGCCAGCAGTGGGGGACAGGGAGTCTACGAGCAGTACTTC. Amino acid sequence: CASSGGQGVYEQYF.